The 10 T cell receptor beta chains below all came from one sample that was sequenced in a study of CD8+CD57+ T cells in acquired aplastic anemia. Genomic DNA constituted the template upon which TCR beta VDJ and CDR3 profiling was performed. TCRdb analysed the reads with MiXCR anew, one entry per CDR3 protein. The table lists approximately 190,000 distinct CDR3 sequences, 64% of them singletons, with around 45% in the top ten. Sample: sorted CD4+, CD8+, or CD8+CD57+ T cells (not recorded which) from PBMCs. All receptors come from a human donor with severe aplastic anemia or a healthy control (not recorded which).

The chain recombines TRBV7-9 with TRBJ1-1; D might be TRBD1 (5 bases). Trimming shortened V by 3 bases and J by 2 bases, and 19 bases separated the two germline ends. The CDR3 totals 17 residues. Germline lookup yields CDR1 SEHNR and CDR2 FQNEAQ (reference sequence). CDR3 coding DNA: TGTGCCAGCAGCTTTTCGAGCGGGGACCGCGACAACACTGAAGCTTTCTTT. This sequence encodes CASSFSSGDRDNTEAFF.

V is TRBV9 and J is TRBJ1-4, with 10 bases matching TRBD1. This CDR3 is built from 15 residues. The germline V gene has CDR1 SGDLS and CDR2 YYNGEE. V lost 3 bases and J lost 4; bases outside the gene matches: 3. DNA for the CDR3: TGTGCCAGCAGCGGATGGACAGGGGGTAATGAAAAACTGTTTTTT. Amino acids: CASSGWTGGNEKLFF. Full variable domain (missing parts from reference TRBV9 and TRBJ1-4): DSGVTQTPKHLITATGQRVTLRCSPRSGDLSVYWYQQSLDQGLQFLIQYYNGEERAKGNILERFSAQQFPDLHSELNLSSLELGDSALYFCASSGWTGGNEKLFFGSGTQLSVL.

The chain links TRBV19 to TRBJ2-5, with D perhaps assigned TRBD1 or TRBD2 (5 bases each). V was clipped by 5 bases and J by 5 bases, with 6 bases between them. Germline V gives CDR1 LNHDA, CDR2 SQIVND (reference sequence). The CDR3 sequence is 11 residues long. This chain's CDR3 is CASSWGETQYF. The DNA of the CDR3 is TGTGCCAGTAGTTGGGGGGAGACCCAGTACTTC.

As to this clonotype: One junction end disagrees with the germline gene, perhaps due to a read error. The V call is TRBV20-1, the J call TRBJ2-7; D perhaps matches TRBD2 (7 bases). This CDR3 is built from 11 residues. From germline, CDR1 is DFQATT and CDR2 SNEGSKA (reference sequence). The CDR3 DNA reads as TGCAGTGCTAGCCTCCCCGGGGGGCAGCCCTTC. Its protein product is CSASLPGGQPF.

The chain carries TRBV29-1 and TRBJ2-3; 7 bases map to TRBD1. The CDR3 consists of 14 residues. The V gene's germline CDR1 is SQVTM and CDR2 ANQGSEA. Unmatched junction bases numbered 6, after V lost 2 bases and J lost 4 bases. The CDR3 is CSVERAGGPDTQYF. CDR3 in DNA: TGCAGCGTTGAAAGGGCAGGGGGTCCAGATACGCAGTATTTT.

Turning to this clonotype: One junction end disagrees with the germline gene, perhaps due to a read error. V usage is TRBV27 and J usage is TRBJ2-2; no firm D call. The CDR3 contains 15 residues. Germline V CDR1 and CDR2: MNHEY, SMNVEV (reference sequence). In DNA form, the CDR3 reads TGTGCCAGCAGGTTATCCATCTATAACACCGGGGAGCTGTTTTTT. The encoded protein is CASRLSIYNTGELFF.

The rearrangement links TRBV15 to TRBJ2-3; 11 nucleotides match TRBD2. Trimming at V came to 2 bases and at J to 5 bases, leaving 6 bases not matched to a gene. This CDR3 is 16 amino acids long. The V gene's germline CDR1 is LNHNV and CDR2 YYDKDF (reference sequence). Here the CDR3 DNA reads TGTGCCACCAGCAGACTTACTAGCGGGAGAGAAGATACGCAGTATTTT. This encodes CATSRLTSGREDTQYF. Looking up the rest from reference TRBV15 and TRBJ2-3 gives the full variable domain: DAMVIQNPRYQVTQFGKPVTLSCSQTLNHNVMYWYQQKSSQAPKLLFHYYDKDFNNEADTPDNFQSRRPNTSFCFLDIRSPGLGDTAMYLCATSRLTSGREDTQYFGPGTRLTVL.

This clonotype was detected ten times or more. Germline is not matched at one junction end, which may reflect a read error. This sequence joins TRBV7-6 and TRBJ2-7; 11 nucleotides align to TRBD2. Per germline, CDR1 SGHVS and CDR2 FNYEAQ. The CDR3 totals 13 residues. CDR3 in DNA: TGTGCCAGCAGCATAGCGGGGGGGCTCGAGCAGTACTTC. This translates into CASSIAGGLEQYF.

The genes are TRBV7-6 and TRBJ2-7; 7 bases map to TRBD2. CDR1 and CDR2 (germline): SGHVS, FNYEAQ. The V gene end was trimmed by 1 base and the J gene end by 3 bases; junction bases not matched to a gene: 3. CDR3 length equals 14 residues. This CDR3 is CASSLGQRGYEQYF. CDR3 in DNA: TGTGCCAGCAGCTTAGGCCAGCGGGGCTACGAGCAGTACTTC. Supplemented by reference TRBV7-6 and TRBJ2-7, the full variable domain reads GAGVSQSPRYKVTKRGQDVALRCDPISGHVSLYWYRQALGQGPEFLTYFNYEAQQDKSGLPNDRFSAERPEGSISTLTIQRTEQRDSAMYRCASSLGQRGYEQYFGPGTRLTVT.

This clonotype showed up just a few times. The rearrangement uses TRBV7-6 and TRBJ1-1; 10 bases agree with TRBD1. The CDR3 consists of 15 residues. After removal of 3 bases from V and 2 bases from J, the junction contained 3 bases not matched to a gene. The germline gives CDR1 SGHVS, CDR2 FNYEAQ. CDR3 coding DNA: TGTGCCAGCAGCTTTGACAGGGGGCGAAACACTGAAGCTTTCTTT. As protein: CASSFDRGRNTEAFF.